Sequencing of this T cell receptor beta chain was carried out in a study of post-analysis software for immune sequencing data. Study observations and caveats: Patients carried a few TRBV segments more frequently than controls did, and TRBV5-6, TRBV5-1 and TRBV20-1 were among them. Diversity measured as normalized Chao1 was significantly lower in multiple sclerosis patients than in controls.

Carried by the TCR beta cDNA libraries were unique molecular identifiers. TCRdb reprocessed the PCR reads via MiXCR and lists one record per CDR3 protein. This table has fewer than 850,000 distinct CDR3 sequences, roughly 46% appearing once. Comment on this clonotype: Its antigen is unknown.

This CDR3 region has 15 residues. From germline, CDR1 is SGHTA and CDR2 FQGNSA. V lost 5 bases and J lost 5; bases outside the gene matches: 12. The sample was blood. The sequence was collected from a girl between 10 and 17 years old with multiple sclerosis. This sequence joins TRBV7-2 and TRBJ2-7; 7 bases align to TRBD2. The CDR3 protein is CASSLRTRRVHEQYF. Written as DNA, the CDR3 is TGTGCCAGCAGCCTCCGGACTAGGAGAGTCCACGAGCAGTACTTC.